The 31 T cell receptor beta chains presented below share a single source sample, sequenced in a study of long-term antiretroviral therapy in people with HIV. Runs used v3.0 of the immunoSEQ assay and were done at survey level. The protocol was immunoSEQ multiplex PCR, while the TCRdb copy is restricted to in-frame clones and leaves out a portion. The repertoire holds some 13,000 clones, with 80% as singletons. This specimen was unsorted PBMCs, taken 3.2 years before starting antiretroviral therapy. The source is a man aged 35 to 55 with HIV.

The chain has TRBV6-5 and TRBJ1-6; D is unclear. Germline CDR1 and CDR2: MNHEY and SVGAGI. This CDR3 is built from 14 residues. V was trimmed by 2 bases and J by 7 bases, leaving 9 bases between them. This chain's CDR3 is CASSYRGGNSPLHF. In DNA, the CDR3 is TGTGCCAGCAGTTACCGAGGAGGAAATTCACCCCTCCACTTT.

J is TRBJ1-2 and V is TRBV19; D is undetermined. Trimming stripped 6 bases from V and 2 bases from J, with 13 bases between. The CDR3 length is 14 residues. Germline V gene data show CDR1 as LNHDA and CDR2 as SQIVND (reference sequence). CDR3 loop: CASRDLSKNYGYTF. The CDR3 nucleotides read TGTGCCAGTAGAGATTTGAGTAAAAACTATGGCTACACCTTC.

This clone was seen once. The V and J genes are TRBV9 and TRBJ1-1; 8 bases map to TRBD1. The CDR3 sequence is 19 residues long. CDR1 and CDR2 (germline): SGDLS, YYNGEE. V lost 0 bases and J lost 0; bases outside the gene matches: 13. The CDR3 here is CASSVGDRGTGGMNTEAFF. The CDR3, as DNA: TGTGCCAGCAGCGTAGGAGATCGTGGCACAGGGGGTATGAACACTGAAGCTTTCTTT.

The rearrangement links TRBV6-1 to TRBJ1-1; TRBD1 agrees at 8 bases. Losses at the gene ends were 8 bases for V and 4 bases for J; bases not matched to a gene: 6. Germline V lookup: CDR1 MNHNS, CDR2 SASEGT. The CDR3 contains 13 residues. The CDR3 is CASRQGARTEAFF. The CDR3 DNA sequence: TGTGCCAGCCGCCAGGGGGCCCGCACTGAAGCTTTCTTT.

The CDR3 DNA sequence: TGTGCCAGCTCACCAGAACAGGGGTATTACAATGAGCAGTTCTTC. This sequence encodes CASSPEQGYYNEQFF. The rearrangement links TRBV18 to TRBJ2-1; TRBD1 matches at 7 bases. With V trimmed by 2 bases and J by 4 bases, 5 bases remained unmatched. Germline-derived CDR1 and CDR2 are KGHSH and LQKENI. The CDR3 spans 15 residues.

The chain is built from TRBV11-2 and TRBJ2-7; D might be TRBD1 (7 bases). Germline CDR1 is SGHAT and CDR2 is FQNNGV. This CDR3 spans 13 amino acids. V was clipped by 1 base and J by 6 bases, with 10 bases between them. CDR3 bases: TGTGCCAGCAGCTTAGGACAGGGAGGCGAGCAGTACTTC. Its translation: CASSLGQGGEQYF.

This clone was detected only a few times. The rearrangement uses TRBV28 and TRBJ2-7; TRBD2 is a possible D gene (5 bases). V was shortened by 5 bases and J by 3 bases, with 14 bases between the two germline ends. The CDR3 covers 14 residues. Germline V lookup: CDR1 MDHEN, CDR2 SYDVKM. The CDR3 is CASSGSQTLYEQYF. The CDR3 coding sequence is TGTGCCAGCAGTGGGAGTCAGACCCTCTACGAGCAGTACTTC.

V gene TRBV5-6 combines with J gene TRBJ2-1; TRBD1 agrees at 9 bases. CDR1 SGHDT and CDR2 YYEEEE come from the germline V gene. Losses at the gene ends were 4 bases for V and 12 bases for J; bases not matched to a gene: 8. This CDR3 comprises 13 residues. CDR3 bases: TGTGCCAGCAGCCGGGACAGGGTGGTCAGGCAGTTCTTC. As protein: CASSRDRVVRQFF.

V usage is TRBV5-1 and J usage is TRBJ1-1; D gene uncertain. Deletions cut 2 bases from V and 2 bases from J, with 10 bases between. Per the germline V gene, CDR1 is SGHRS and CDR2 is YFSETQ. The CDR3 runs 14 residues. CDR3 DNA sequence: TGCGCCAGCAGCTTACTGGTATCAAACACTGAAGCTTTCTTT. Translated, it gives CASSLLVSNTEAFF.

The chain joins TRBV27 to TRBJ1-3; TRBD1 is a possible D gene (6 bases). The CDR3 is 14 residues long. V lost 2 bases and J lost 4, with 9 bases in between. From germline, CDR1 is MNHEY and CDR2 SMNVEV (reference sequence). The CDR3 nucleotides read TGTGCCAGCAGTTTAAGGGGGACCGGAAACACCATATATTTT. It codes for CASSLRGTGNTIYF.

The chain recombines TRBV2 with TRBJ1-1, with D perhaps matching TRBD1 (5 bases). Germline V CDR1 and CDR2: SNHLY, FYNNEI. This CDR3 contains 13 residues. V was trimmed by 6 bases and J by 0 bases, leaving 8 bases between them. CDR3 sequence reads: CASSGQMNTEAFF. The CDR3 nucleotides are TGTGCCAGCAGCGGACAAATGAACACTGAAGCTTTCTTT.

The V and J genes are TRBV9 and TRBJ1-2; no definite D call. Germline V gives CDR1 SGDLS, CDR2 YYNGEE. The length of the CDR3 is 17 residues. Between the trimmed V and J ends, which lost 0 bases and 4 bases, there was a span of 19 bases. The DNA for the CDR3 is TGTGCCAGCAGCGTAGGGGCCGCCGGATCCGGTAGCTATGGCTACACCTTC. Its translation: CASSVGAAGSGSYGYTF.

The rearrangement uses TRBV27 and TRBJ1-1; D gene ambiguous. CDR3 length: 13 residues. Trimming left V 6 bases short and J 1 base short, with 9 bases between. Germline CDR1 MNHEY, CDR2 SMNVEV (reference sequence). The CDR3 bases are TGTGCCAGCAGGTTAGATCAGAACACTGAAGCTTTCTTT. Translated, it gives CASRLDQNTEAFF.

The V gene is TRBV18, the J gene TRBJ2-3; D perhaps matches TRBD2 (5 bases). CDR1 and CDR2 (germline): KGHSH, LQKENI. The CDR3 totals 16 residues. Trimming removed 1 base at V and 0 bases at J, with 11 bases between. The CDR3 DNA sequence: TGTGCCAGCTCACCACAGCGGCCATTTAGCACAGATACGCAGTATTTT. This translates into CASSPQRPFSTDTQYF.

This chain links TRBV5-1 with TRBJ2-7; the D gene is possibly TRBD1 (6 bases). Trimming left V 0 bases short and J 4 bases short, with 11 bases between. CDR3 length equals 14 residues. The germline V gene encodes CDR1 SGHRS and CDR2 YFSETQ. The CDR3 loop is CASSLDRARYEQYF. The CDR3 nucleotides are TGCGCCAGCAGCTTGGACAGGGCACGGTACGAGCAGTACTTC.

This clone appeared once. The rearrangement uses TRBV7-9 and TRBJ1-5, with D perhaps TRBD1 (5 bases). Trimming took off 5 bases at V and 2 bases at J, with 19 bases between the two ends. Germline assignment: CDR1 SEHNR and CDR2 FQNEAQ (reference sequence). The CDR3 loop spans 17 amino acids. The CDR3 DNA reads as TGTGCCAGCAGCCCAGGATTCTTGGGGGGAGGCAATCAGCCCCAGCATTTT. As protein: CASSPGFLGGGNQPQHF. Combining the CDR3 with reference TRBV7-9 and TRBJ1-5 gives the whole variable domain DTGVSQNPRHKITKRGQNVTFRCDPISEHNRLYWYRQTLGQGPEFLTYFQNEAQLEKSRLLSDRFSAERPKGSFSTLEIQRTEQGDSAMYLCASSPGFLGGGNQPQHFGDGTRLSIL.

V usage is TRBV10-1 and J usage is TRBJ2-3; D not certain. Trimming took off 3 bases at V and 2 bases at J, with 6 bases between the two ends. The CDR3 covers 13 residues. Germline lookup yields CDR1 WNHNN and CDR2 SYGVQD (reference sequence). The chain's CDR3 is CASSEGVTDTQYF. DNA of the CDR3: TGCGCCAGCAGTGAAGGTGTCACAGATACGCAGTATTTT.

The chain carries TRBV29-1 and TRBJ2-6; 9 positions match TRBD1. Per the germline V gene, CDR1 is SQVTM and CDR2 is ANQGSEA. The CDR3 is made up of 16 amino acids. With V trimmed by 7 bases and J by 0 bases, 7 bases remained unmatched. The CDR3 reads CSASGTGTSGANVLTF. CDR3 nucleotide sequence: TGCAGCGCCTCCGGGACAGGGACCTCTGGGGCCAACGTCCTGACTTTC.

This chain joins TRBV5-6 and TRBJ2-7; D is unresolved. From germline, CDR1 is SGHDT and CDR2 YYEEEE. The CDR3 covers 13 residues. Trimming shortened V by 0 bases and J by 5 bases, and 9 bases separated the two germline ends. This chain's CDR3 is CASSLENSNEQYF. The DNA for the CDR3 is TGTGCCAGCAGCTTGGAGAATTCAAACGAGCAGTACTTC.

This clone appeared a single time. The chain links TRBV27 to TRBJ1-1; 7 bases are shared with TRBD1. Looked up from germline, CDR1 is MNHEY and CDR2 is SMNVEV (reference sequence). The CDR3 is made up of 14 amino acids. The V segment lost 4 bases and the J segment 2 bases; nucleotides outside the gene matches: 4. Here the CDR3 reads CASSSDRDNTEAFF. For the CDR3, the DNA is TGTGCCAGCAGTTCTGACAGGGACAACACTGAAGCTTTCTTT.

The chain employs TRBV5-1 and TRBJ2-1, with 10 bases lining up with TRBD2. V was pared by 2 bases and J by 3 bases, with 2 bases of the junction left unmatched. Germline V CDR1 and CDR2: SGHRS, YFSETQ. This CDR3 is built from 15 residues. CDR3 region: CASSLAGGRYNEQFF. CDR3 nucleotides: TGCGCCAGCAGCTTAGCGGGGGGGCGCTACAATGAGCAGTTCTTC.

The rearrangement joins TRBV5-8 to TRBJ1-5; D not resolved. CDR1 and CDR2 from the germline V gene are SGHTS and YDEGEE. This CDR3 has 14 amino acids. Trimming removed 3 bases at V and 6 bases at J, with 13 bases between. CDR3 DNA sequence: TGTGCCAGCAGCTCCCGGGTTGTTAGTCAGCCCCAGCATTTT. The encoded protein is CASSSRVVSQPQHF.

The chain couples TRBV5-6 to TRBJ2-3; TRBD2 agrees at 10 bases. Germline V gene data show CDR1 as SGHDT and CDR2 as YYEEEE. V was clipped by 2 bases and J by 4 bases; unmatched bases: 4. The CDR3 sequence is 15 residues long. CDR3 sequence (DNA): TGTGCCAGCAGCTTCCCGGGACTAGCGTCAGATACGCAGTATTTT. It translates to CASSFPGLASDTQYF. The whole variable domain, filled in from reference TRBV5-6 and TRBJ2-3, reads DAGVTQSPTHLIKTRGQQVTLRCSPKSGHDTVSWYQQALGQGPQFIFQYYEEEERQRGNFPDRFSGHQFPNYSSELNVNALLLGDSALYLCASSFPGLASDTQYFGPGTRLTVL.

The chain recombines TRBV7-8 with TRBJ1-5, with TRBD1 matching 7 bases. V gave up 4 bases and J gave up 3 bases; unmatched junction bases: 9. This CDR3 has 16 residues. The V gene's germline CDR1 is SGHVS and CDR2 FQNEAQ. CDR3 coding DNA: TGTGCCAGCAGCTCGACGGGACAGACCCTCAATCAGCCCCAGCATTTT. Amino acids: CASSSTGQTLNQPQHF.

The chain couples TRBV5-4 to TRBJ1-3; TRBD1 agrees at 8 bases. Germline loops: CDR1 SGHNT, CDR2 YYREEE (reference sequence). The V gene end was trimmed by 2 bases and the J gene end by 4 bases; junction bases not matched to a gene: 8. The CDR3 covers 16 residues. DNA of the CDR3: TGTGCCAGCAGCTTCGACAGGGGAAGAGGGGGAAACACCATATATTTT. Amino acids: CASSFDRGRGGNTIYF.

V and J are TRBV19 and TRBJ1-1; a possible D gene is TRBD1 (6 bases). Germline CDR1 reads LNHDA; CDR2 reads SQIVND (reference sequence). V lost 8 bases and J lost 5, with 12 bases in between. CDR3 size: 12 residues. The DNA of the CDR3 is TGTGCCAGTTCCACAGGGTTAACTGAAGCTTTCTTT. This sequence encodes CASSTGLTEAFF.

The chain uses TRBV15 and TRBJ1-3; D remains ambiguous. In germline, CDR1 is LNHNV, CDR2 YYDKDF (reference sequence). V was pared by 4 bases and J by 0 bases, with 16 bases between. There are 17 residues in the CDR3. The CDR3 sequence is CATSNLDYESSGNTIYF. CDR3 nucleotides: TGTGCCACCAGCAACCTAGATTACGAAAGCTCTGGAAACACCATATATTTT.

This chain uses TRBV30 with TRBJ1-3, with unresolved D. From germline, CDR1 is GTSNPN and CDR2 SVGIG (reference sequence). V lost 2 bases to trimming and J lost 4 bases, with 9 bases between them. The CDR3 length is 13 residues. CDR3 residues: CAWSQGDGNTIYF. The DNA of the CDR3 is TGTGCCTGGAGTCAAGGCGACGGAAACACCATATATTTT.

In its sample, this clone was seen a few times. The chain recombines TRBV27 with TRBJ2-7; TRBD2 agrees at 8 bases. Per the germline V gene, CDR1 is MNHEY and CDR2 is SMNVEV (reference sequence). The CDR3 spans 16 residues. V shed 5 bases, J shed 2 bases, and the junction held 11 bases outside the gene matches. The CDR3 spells CASSLSLGTRTYEQYF. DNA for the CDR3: TGTGCCAGCAGTCTCTCCCTCGGGACTAGGACCTACGAGCAGTACTTC.

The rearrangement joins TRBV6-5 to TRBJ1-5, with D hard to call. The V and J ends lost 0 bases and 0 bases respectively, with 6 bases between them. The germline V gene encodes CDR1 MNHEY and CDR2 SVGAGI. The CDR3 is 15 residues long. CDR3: CASSYSIASNQPQHF. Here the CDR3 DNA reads TGTGCCAGCAGTTACTCGATTGCTAGCAATCAGCCCCAGCATTTT.

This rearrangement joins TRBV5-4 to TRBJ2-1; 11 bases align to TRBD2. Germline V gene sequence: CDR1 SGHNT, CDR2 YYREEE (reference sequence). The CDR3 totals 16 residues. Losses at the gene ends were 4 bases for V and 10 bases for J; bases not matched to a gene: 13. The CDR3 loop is CASSPQGLAGGGEQFF. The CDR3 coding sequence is TGTGCCAGCAGCCCCCAGGGGCTAGCGGGGGGAGGCGAGCAGTTCTTC.